Listed here are 19 T cell receptor beta chains from one sample, sequenced in a study of beta chain features in type 1 diabetes (dated by TCRdb to 2016 to 2019). What the study reported, not specific to this receptor: Type 1 diabetes patients showed a moderate but significant shortening of TCRB CDR3 length in all four CD4+ subsets.

These TCRs are of unknown antigen specificity. Library prep was done by the immunoSEQ multiplex PCR assay. The entire amount of isolated RNA was reverse transcribed using the High Capacity cDNA Reverse Transcription Kit, so the sequenced TCRB transcripts were expressed ones. The clones in this table, taken by TCRdb from immuneACCESS, are in-frame only. Not every clone is retained; where verified, under half of the shortfall comes from an unresolved V gene, and the cause of the rest is unknown. Recorded for this sample are tens of thousands of clones; 66% of them occurred a single time. The ten largest account for roughly 2.2% of the sample. Input material: Tregs from blood. The sample's cell subset or site label, in plain terms: regulatory CD4+ T cells. Receptors were obtained from a woman under 30 with type 1 diabetes.

This clone was detected only a few times. The chain employs TRBV7-9 and TRBJ2-2; 7 bases are a match to TRBD2. Germline CDR1 is SEHNR and CDR2 is FQNEAQ (reference sequence). The CDR3 extends over 17 amino acids. J lost 2 bases, V lost 5 bases, and 11 bases had no gene match. The CDR3 DNA follows: TGTGCCAGCAGCCTGGATCGCGCGGGAGATAACACCGGGGAGCTGTTTTTT. This gives the protein CASSLDRAGDNTGELFF. The variable domain in full, with the rest retrieved from reference TRBV7-9 and TRBJ2-2, is DTGVSQNPRHKITKRGQNVTFRCDPISEHNRLYWYRQTLGQGPEFLTYFQNEAQLEKSRLLSDRFSAERPKGSFSTLEIQRTEQGDSAMYLCASSLDRAGDNTGELFFGEGSRLTVL.

This clone was seen only a few times. Distinct nucleotide sequences in the sample also encode this CDR3. This chain joins TRBV7-2 and TRBJ2-7, with D possibly being TRBD2 (7 bases). This CDR3 region has 14 residues. Germline V gene lookup returns CDR1 SGHTA and CDR2 FQGNSA. Trimming shortened V by 1 base and J by 3 bases, and 10 bases separated the two germline ends. The CDR3 DNA sequence: TGTGCCAGCAGCTTAGGCGGGGGCAACTACGAGCAGTACTTC. Its translation is CASSLGGGNYEQYF.

This clone came up a few times. The gene calls are TRBV19 and TRBJ1-5, with D unclear. Trimming shortened V by 3 bases and J by 5 bases, and 11 bases separated the two germline ends. This CDR3 has 14 amino acids. Germline values: CDR1 LNHDA, CDR2 SQIVND (reference sequence). Here the CDR3 reads CASSIVKGDQPQHF. In DNA form, the CDR3 reads TGTGCCAGTAGTATCGTAAAGGGAGATCAGCCCCAGCATTTT.

The V and J genes are TRBV6-6 and TRBJ1-1, with 8 bases lining up with TRBD1. V lost 6 bases to trimming and J lost 1 base; unmatched junction nucleotides: 4. The CDR3 extends over 14 amino acids. In germline, CDR1 is MNHNY, CDR2 SVGAGI (reference sequence). CDR3 sequence: CASRTGEGNTEAFF. The CDR3 DNA reads as TGTGCCAGCAGGACAGGGGAGGGGAACACTGAAGCTTTCTTT.

The V call is TRBV4-3, the J call TRBJ1-2, with D unclear. Per germline, CDR1 LGHNA and CDR2 YSLEER. There are 15 residues in the CDR3. The germline V and J ends were trimmed by 0 bases and 4 bases, with 12 bases remaining between them. The CDR3 loop is CASSQESAAVYGYTF. The CDR3 bases are TGCGCCAGCAGCCAAGAATCCGCGGCCGTCTATGGCTACACCTTC.

V usage is TRBV7-9 and J usage is TRBJ1-5; possibly TRBD1 for D (6 bases). In germline, CDR1 is SEHNR, CDR2 FQNEAQ (reference sequence). V was shortened by 5 bases and J by 0 bases, with 14 bases between the two germline ends. There are 16 residues in the CDR3. The CDR3, as DNA: TGTGCCAGCAGCCCCGGGACACCATATAGCAATCAGCCCCAGCATTTT. Translating it yields CASSPGTPYSNQPQHF.

The CDR3 here is CATRWGADTQYF. In DNA, the CDR3 is TGTGCCACCCGATGGGGGGCAGATACGCAGTATTTT. V and J are TRBV19 and TRBJ2-3; a weak D match, TRBD2 (6 bases). Trimming took 10 bases from V and 4 from J, leaving 12 bases between them. The CDR3 extends over 12 amino acids. CDR1 is LNHDA, CDR2 SQIVND, per germline (reference sequence).

The genes are TRBV19 and TRBJ2-5; D gene unclear. From germline, CDR1 is LNHDA and CDR2 SQIVND (reference sequence). V lost 3 bases to trimming and J lost 2 bases, with 7 bases between them. This CDR3 region has 13 residues. The CDR3 sequence is CASSISVQETQYF. The CDR3 nucleotides read TGTGCCAGTAGTATTAGTGTACAAGAGACCCAGTACTTC.

V is TRBV6-5 and J is TRBJ2-3; a weak D match, TRBD1 (6 bases). The germline V and J ends were trimmed by 2 bases and 5 bases, with 11 bases remaining between them. Germline CDR1 MNHEY, CDR2 SVGAGI. There are 14 residues in the CDR3. CDR3 region: CASSYRDTLDTQYF. Written as DNA, the CDR3 is TGTGCCAGCAGTTACCGGGACACGCTAGATACGCAGTATTTT.

The chain carries TRBV10-3 and TRBJ2-6, with 7 bases identical to TRBD1. In germline, CDR1 is ENHRY, CDR2 SYGVKD. The length of the CDR3 is 14 residues. After removal of 6 bases from V and 2 bases from J, the junction contained 1 base not matched to a gene. The CDR3 nucleotides are TGTGCCATCAGCGACAGGGCTGGGGCCAACGTCCTGACTTTC. Translating gives CAISDRAGANVLTF.

This clone turned up a few times. The gene calls are TRBV29-1 and TRBJ2-5, with a weak D call TRBD2 (5 bases). Trimming stripped 8 bases from V and 1 base from J, with 11 bases between. This CDR3 is 12 amino acids long. From germline, CDR1 is SQVTM and CDR2 ANQGSEA. Here the CDR3 reads CSSGGPQETQYF. The CDR3 coding sequence is TGCAGCTCCGGCGGGCCCCAAGAGACCCAGTACTTC.

This clone was observed a handful of times. The V gene is TRBV6-6, the J gene TRBJ1-5; no clear D gene. Germline CDR1 is MNHNY and CDR2 is SVGAGI (reference sequence). V gave up 4 bases and J gave up 0 bases, with 13 bases separating them. There are 16 residues in the CDR3. DNA of the CDR3: TGTGCCAGCAGTTTGGGCAGCACCTATAGCAATCAGCCCCAGCATTTT. Its translation is CASSLGSTYSNQPQHF.

In nucleotides, the CDR3 is TGTGCCAGCACCGCCGGGACAGGGCGCGGAGGAAATGAAAAACTGTTTTTT. Amino acid sequence: CASTAGTGRGGNEKLFF. V and J are TRBV11-1 and TRBJ1-4; 9 bases line up with TRBD1. Germline trimming cut 7 bases from V and 5 bases from J; bases unmatched to any gene: 14. The germline gives CDR1 SGHAT, CDR2 FQDESV (reference sequence). CDR3 length: 17 residues.

The genes are TRBV18 and TRBJ1-2; D might be TRBD1 (6 bases). This CDR3 spans 14 amino acids. Germline V gene lookup returns CDR1 KGHSH and CDR2 LQKENI. Trimming took 4 bases from V and 6 from J, leaving 15 bases between them. CDR3 residues: CASSLNRERDGYTF. CDR3 coding DNA: TGTGCCAGCTCACTCAACAGGGAGCGCGATGGCTACACCTTC.

The table lists this clone with a few counts. V and J are TRBV6-1 and TRBJ1-2; no clear D. The CDR3 runs 11 residues. Trimming cost V 8 bases and J 4 bases, with 8 bases left between them. Germline values: CDR1 MNHNS, CDR2 SASEGT. CDR3 sequence reads: CASGYIYGYTF. The CDR3, as DNA: TGTGCCAGCGGTTACATCTATGGCTACACCTTC.

Written as DNA, the CDR3 is TGTGCCAGCCGCCCGTTTATGGGACTAGACTCCTACAATGAGCAGTTCTTC. Its translation: CASRPFMGLDSYNEQFF. The chain uses TRBV7-8 and TRBJ2-1; TRBD2 aligns across 8 bases. This CDR3 is built from 17 residues. Germline V gene sequence: CDR1 SGHVS, CDR2 FQNEAQ. J lost 0 bases, V lost 8 bases, and 12 bases had no gene match.

The chain joins TRBV28 to TRBJ2-5; D uncertain. Gene TRBJ2-7 matches the end of the DNA better, so the J call may be wrong. The length of the CDR3 is 15 residues. Germline CDR1 reads MDHEN; CDR2 reads SYDVKM. The CDR3 here is CASSYPVSTTYEQYF. For the CDR3, the DNA is TGTGCCAGCAGTTATCCGGTGTCTACCACGTACGAGCAGTACTTC.

The rearrangement joins TRBV4-2 to TRBJ2-3; D is undetermined. Germline V gives CDR1 LGHNA, CDR2 YNFKEQ. The CDR3 has 12 amino acids. Trimming pared 3 bases from V and 6 bases from J, leaving 7 bases between. The CDR3 bases are TGTGCCAGCAGCCATGACTGGGATACGCAGTATTTT. Its translation: CASSHDWDTQYF.

This clone was counted between two and nine times. The chain links TRBV13 to TRBJ2-7, with TRBD2 identical over 13 bases. The CDR3 contains 15 residues. Trimming at V came to 5 bases and at J to 4 bases, leaving 5 bases not matched to a gene. Germline V gives CDR1 PRHDT, CDR2 FYEKMQ (reference sequence). The CDR3 region has the DNA TGTGCCAGCAGCCGGGGACTAGCGGGAAATTACGAGCAGTACTTC. Encoded protein: CASSRGLAGNYEQYF. Combining the CDR3 with reference TRBV13 and TRBJ2-7 gives the whole variable domain AAGVIQSPRHLIKEKRETATLKCYPIPRHDTVYWYQQGPGQDPQFLISFYEKMQSDKGSIPDRFSAQQFSDYHSELNMSSLELGDSALYFCASSRGLAGNYEQYFGPGTRLTVT.